What follows are 9 T cell receptor beta chains derived from one specimen sequenced in a study of response to subunit inactivated influenza vaccine. Using its own MiXCR run on the RT-PCR reads, TCRdb lists one record per CDR3 protein. The sample has more than 500,000 distinct CDR3 sequences, approximately 11% seen once. The same sample was also used in a study of T cells expressing NK-cell markers. That source reports: 5'RACE template switching built TCR beta cDNA with unique molecular identifiers.

Material: PBMCs from blood, obtained on the day of vaccination. These receptors were collected from a man aged 45-60 years who received an inactivated influenza vaccine.

V usage is TRBV4-1 and J usage is TRBJ2-5, with unresolved D. The CDR3 consists of 16 residues. The V end was cut by 0 bases, the J end by 0 bases, with 11 bases between. The V gene's germline CDR1 is MGHRA and CDR2 YSYEKL. The CDR3 region has the DNA TGCGCCAGCAGCCAAGAGGCCGCGTACCACCAAGAGACCCAGTACTTC. Translating gives CASSQEAAYHQETQYF.

V gene TRBV4-1 combines with J gene TRBJ2-1; the match to TRBD2 covers 10 bases. Germline CDR1 reads MGHRA; CDR2 reads YSYEKL. The CDR3 has 17 amino acids. The trim removed 2 bases at V and 5 bases at J, leaving 9 bases unmatched. CDR3 sequence reads: CASSQYGGLAVDNEQFF. The CDR3 DNA reads as TGCGCCAGCAGCCAATACGGCGGACTAGCGGTCGACAATGAGCAGTTCTTC.

This clonotype was picked up a small number of times. The chain uses TRBV7-3 and TRBJ2-5; D is tentatively TRBD1 or TRBD2 (5 bases each). The length of the CDR3 is 15 residues. The V end was cut by 0 bases, the J end by 4 bases, with 12 bases between. The germline gives CDR1 SGHTA, CDR2 FQGTGA. CDR3 in DNA: TGTGCCAGCAGCTTAACATGGGACCCAGGAGAGACCCAGTACTTC. It is translated as CASSLTWDPGETQYF.

This clonotype was detected only a few times. This chain uses TRBV24-1 with TRBJ1-1; D gene uncertain. The CDR3 is 14 amino acids. In germline, CDR1 is KGHDR, CDR2 SFDVKD. V lost 10 bases and J lost 0, with 14 bases in between. This chain's CDR3 is CATASGEMNTEAFF. Written as DNA, the CDR3 is TGTGCCACGGCTTCTGGGGAGATGAACACTGAAGCTTTCTTT.

The chain couples TRBV29-1 to TRBJ2-6; D may be TRBD1 or TRBD2 (5 bases each). Trimming removed 1 base from V and 2 bases from J, with 12 bases in between. Germline CDR1 SQVTM, CDR2 ANQGSEA. This CDR3 has 16 residues. CDR3 sequence reads: CSVEGATGPGANVLTF. The CDR3 nucleotides are TGCAGCGTTGAAGGGGCGACGGGGCCTGGGGCCAACGTCCTGACTTTC.

This chain links TRBV30 with TRBJ2-5, with D uncertain. The CDR3 totals 13 residues. Germline CDR1 and CDR2: GTSNPN and SVGIG (reference sequence). V shed 0 bases and J shed 0 bases, with 5 bases lying between them. Here the CDR3 reads CAWSVNDQETQYF. CDR3 in DNA: TGTGCCTGGAGTGTGAATGACCAAGAGACCCAGTACTTC.

This clonotype was seen more than once but under ten times. The rearrangement joins TRBV5-1 to TRBJ2-4, with 10 positions matching TRBD2. J gave up 9 bases and V 4 bases, and 10 bases lay outside the gene matches. The CDR3 spans 15 residues. Germline CDR1 is SGHRS and CDR2 is YFSETQ. The CDR3: CASSPTSGPRGIQYF. In nucleotides, the CDR3 is TGCGCCAGCAGCCCGACTAGCGGGCCCCGGGGCATTCAGTACTTC.

CDR3 region: CATSRSKRDTYEQYF. CDR3 bases: TGTGCCACCAGCAGGTCAAAGCGGGACACCTACGAGCAGTACTTC. This chain links TRBV15 with TRBJ2-7; a possible D gene is TRBD2 (7 bases). Germline V lookup: CDR1 LNHNV, CDR2 YYDKDF (reference sequence). The CDR3 consists of 15 residues. Trimming shortened V by 3 bases and J by 2 bases, and 14 bases separated the two germline ends.

V is TRBV4-1 and J is TRBJ2-5; D may match TRBD1 or TRBD2 (5 bases each). Trimming removed 2 bases from V and 5 bases from J, with 18 bases in between. In germline, CDR1 is MGHRA, CDR2 YSYEKL. The CDR3 extends over 16 amino acids. The CDR3 spells CASSQSWRTYWETQYF. The CDR3 DNA is TGCGCCAGCAGCCAATCCTGGAGGACATATTGGGAGACCCAGTACTTC.